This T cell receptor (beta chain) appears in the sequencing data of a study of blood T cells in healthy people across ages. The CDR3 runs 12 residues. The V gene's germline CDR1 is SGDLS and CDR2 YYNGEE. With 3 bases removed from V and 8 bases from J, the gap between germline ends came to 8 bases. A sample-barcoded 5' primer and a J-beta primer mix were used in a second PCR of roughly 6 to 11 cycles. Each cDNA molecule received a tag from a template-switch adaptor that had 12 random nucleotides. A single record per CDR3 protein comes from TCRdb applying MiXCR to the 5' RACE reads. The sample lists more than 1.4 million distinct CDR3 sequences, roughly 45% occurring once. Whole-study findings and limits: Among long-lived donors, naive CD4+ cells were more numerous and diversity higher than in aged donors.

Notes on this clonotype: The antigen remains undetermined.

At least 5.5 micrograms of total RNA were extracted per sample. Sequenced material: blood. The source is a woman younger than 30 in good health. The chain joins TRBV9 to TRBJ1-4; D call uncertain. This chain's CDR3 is CASSGAAEKLFF. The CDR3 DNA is TGTGCCAGCAGCGGTGCGGCGGAAAAACTGTTTTTT.